Shown below are 21 T cell receptor beta chains from a single sample sequenced in a study of T cell responses to AZD1222 COVID-19 vaccine (dated by TCRdb to about 2021). This specimen's time point label, interpreted: baseline before first vaccination. The library was made by the immunoSEQ multiplex PCR assay. TCRdb retrieved this table from immuneACCESS and kept in-frame rearrangements only. Not all clones are present; in checked studies, unresolved V genes account for under half, and no reason is known for the remainder. Counted in this sample were around 72,000 clones; 82% of them appeared once. Jointly, the top ten make up under 6.5% of the sample. Sequenced here: peripheral blood, sampled on day 0 of AZD1222 vaccination. These receptors all stem from an adult in good health.

The gene calls are TRBV18 and TRBJ1-4; TRBD1 is a possible D gene (5 bases). The V and J ends lost 3 bases and 5 bases respectively, with 13 bases between them. In germline, CDR1 is KGHSH, CDR2 LQKENI. The CDR3 loop spans 15 amino acids. The CDR3 here is CASSPVEGRNEKLFF. The CDR3 DNA reads TGTGCCAGCTCACCCGTCGAGGGGAGAAATGAAAAACTGTTTTTT.

The rearrangement joins TRBV18 to TRBJ2-3; 8 nucleotides align to TRBD2. The CDR3 totals 15 residues. Trimming removed 3 bases from V and 1 base from J; junction bases left unmatched: 3. Germline CDR1 KGHSH, CDR2 LQKENI. This chain's CDR3 is CASSPERGRTDTQYF. The CDR3 bases are TGTGCCAGCTCACCTGAGCGGGGGCGCACAGATACGCAGTATTTT.

This clone was seen just once. This chain joins TRBV27 and TRBJ2-5, with D perhaps assigned TRBD1 or TRBD2 (5 bases each). V was clipped by 4 bases and J by 1 base, with 13 bases between them. The length of the CDR3 is 15 residues. Germline-derived CDR1 and CDR2 are MNHEY and SMNVEV (reference sequence). The CDR3 loop is CASSSQGRTQETQYF. CDR3 DNA: TGTGCCAGCAGTTCCCAGGGACGAACCCAAGAGACCCAGTACTTC.

The rearrangement joins TRBV13 to TRBJ2-5, with 10 bases aligning to TRBD2. The length of the CDR3 is 17 residues. CDR1 is PRHDT and CDR2 is FYEKMQ in the germline V gene (reference sequence). J was trimmed by 2 bases and V by 3 bases; bases with no gene match: 9. The CDR3: CASSFLASGGSQETQYF. The CDR3 DNA reads as TGTGCCAGCAGCTTCCTTGCTAGCGGGGGATCACAAGAGACCCAGTACTTC.

This sequence joins TRBV2 and TRBJ1-5, with unresolved D. CDR1 SNHLY and CDR2 FYNNEI come from the germline V gene. Trimming removed 0 bases at V and 6 bases at J, with 9 bases between. This CDR3 contains 14 residues. The CDR3 sequence: CASSEASGSQPQHF. DNA of the CDR3: TGTGCCAGCAGTGAAGCGTCCGGAAGTCAGCCCCAGCATTTT.

V gene TRBV11-2 combines with J gene TRBJ1-2, with 7 positions matching TRBD1. V shed 2 bases, J shed 2 bases, and the junction held 5 bases outside the gene matches. Germline values: CDR1 SGHAT, CDR2 FQNNGV. The CDR3 runs to 15 residues. The chain's CDR3 is CASSLRQGWNYGYTF. CDR3 nucleotides: TGTGCCAGCAGCTTACGACAGGGATGGAACTATGGCTACACCTTC.

The rearrangement joins TRBV6-5 to TRBJ1-3; D is unclear. Trimming removed 0 bases from V and 5 bases from J, with 5 bases in between. Germline V gives CDR1 MNHEY, CDR2 SVGAGI. The CDR3 runs 13 residues. CDR3 amino acids: CASSYSWRNTIYF. CDR3 sequence (DNA): TGTGCCAGCAGTTACTCGTGGCGAAACACCATATATTTT.

In this sample, this clone turned up a few times. This chain joins TRBV2 and TRBJ2-7; the match to TRBD1 covers 7 bases. The CDR3 has 14 amino acids. J lost 1 base, V lost 9 bases, and 9 bases had no gene match. Germline CDR1 and CDR2: SNHLY and FYNNEI. The CDR3 sequence is CARSDRAGSYEQYF. CDR3 in DNA: TGTGCCAGGTCTGACAGGGCCGGGTCCTACGAGCAGTACTTC.

This chain joins TRBV4-1 and TRBJ1-4; perhaps TRBD1 as D (6 bases). The germline CDR1 and CDR2 sequences are MGHRA and YSYEKL. This CDR3 has 14 amino acids. The V gene lost 4 bases and the J gene lost 6 bases, with 12 bases spanning the gap. CDR3 coding DNA: TGCGCCAGCAGCCTACGACAGGCAGATGAAAAACTGTTTTTT. Translating it yields CASSLRQADEKLFF.

V and J are TRBV29-1 and TRBJ2-3; no definite D call. Trimming took off 8 bases at V and 0 bases at J, with 15 bases between the two ends. Germline V gene data show CDR1 as SQVTM and CDR2 as ANQGSEA. The CDR3 is 14 amino acids. CDR3 coding DNA: TGCAGCTCCCGAGGCGGCGCAAGCACAGATACGCAGTATTTT. Translation gives CSSRGGASTDTQYF.

The rearrangement links TRBV28 to TRBJ2-1; no firm D call. This CDR3 region has 13 residues. Trimming removed 7 bases from V and 8 bases from J, with 15 bases in between. The germline CDR1 and CDR2 sequences are MDHEN and SYDVKM. CDR3 DNA: TGTGCCAGCACCCTTACAGTGAGCGATGAGCAGTTCTTC. Translated: CASTLTVSDEQFF.

The chain carries TRBV27 and TRBJ1-2, with TRBD1 as a possible D gene (6 bases). Deletions cut 5 bases from V and 5 bases from J, with 18 bases between. CDR3 size: 15 residues. Germline V lookup: CDR1 MNHEY, CDR2 SMNVEV (reference sequence). Here the CDR3 reads CASSDRGQRPYGYTF. As DNA, the CDR3 is TGTGCCAGCAGTGACAGAGGACAGAGACCTTATGGCTACACCTTC.

The V gene is TRBV5-6, the J gene TRBJ2-7; D tentatively reads TRBD1 or TRBD2 (5 bases each). The germline CDR1 and CDR2 sequences are SGHDT and YYEEEE. V was clipped by 6 bases and J by 1 base, with 14 bases between them. This CDR3 is built from 14 residues. The chain's CDR3 is CASILRDGSYEQYF. The CDR3 DNA follows: TGTGCCAGCATCCTCCGGGACGGTTCCTACGAGCAGTACTTC.

This chain joins TRBV3-1 (or the pseudogene TRBV3-2) and TRBJ2-7; possibly TRBD2 for D (6 bases). V was clipped by 0 bases and J by 1 base, with 10 bases between them. The CDR3 spans 15 residues. Looked up from germline, CDR1 is LGHDT and CDR2 is YNNKEL (reference sequence). CDR3 sequence: CASSQDLARSYEQYF. As DNA, the CDR3 is TGTGCCAGCAGCCAAGATCTAGCGCGATCCTACGAGCAGTACTTC.

This chain uses TRBV2 with TRBJ1-1; D gene ambiguous. CDR3 length: 13 residues. Trimming took off 11 bases at V and 2 bases at J, with 15 bases between the two ends. From germline, CDR1 is SNHLY and CDR2 FYNNEI. The CDR3 spells CAGEEARNTEAFF. The CDR3 DNA reads TGTGCCGGCGAGGAAGCCCGTAACACTGAAGCTTTCTTT.

This chain joins TRBV10-3 and TRBJ2-3; the D is unclear. V was clipped by 7 bases and J by 7 bases, with 15 bases between them. The CDR3 is made up of 13 amino acids. Germline CDR1 is ENHRY and CDR2 is SYGVKD. The CDR3 bases are TGTGCCATCATGGCGGCGGTCGAGTATACGCAGTATTTT. It yields the protein CAIMAAVEYTQYF.

The chain employs TRBV5-1 and TRBJ2-7; D may be TRBD2 (6 bases). This CDR3 is 15 amino acids long. The V end lost 0 bases, the J end lost 6 bases, and 16 bases lay between the germline ends. Germline V gives CDR1 SGHRS, CDR2 YFSETQ. CDR3 bases: TGCGCCAGCAGCTTGGCGGTAGGGGTCGGGGGCGAGCAGTACTTC. It codes for CASSLAVGVGGEQYF. The full variable domain, rest sourced from reference TRBV5-1 and TRBJ2-7, is KAGVTQTPRYLIKTRGQQVTLSCSPISGHRSVSWYQQTPGQGLQFLFEYFSETQRNKGNFPGRFSGRQFSNSRSEMNVSTLELGDSALYLCASSLAVGVGGEQYFGPGTRLTVT.

The chain combines TRBV15 with TRBJ1-4, with TRBD1 matching over 7 bases. The CDR3 sequence is 15 residues long. Germline V CDR1 and CDR2: LNHNV, YYDKDF (reference sequence). V was clipped by 0 bases and J by 6 bases; unmatched bases: 4. The CDR3 coding sequence is TGTGCCACCAGCAGAGAGGGGACAGCTCATGAAAAACTGTTTTTT. Protein product: CATSREGTAHEKLFF.

The chain combines TRBV4-2 with TRBJ2-6; D gene unclear. V dropped 0 bases and J dropped 2 bases, with 8 bases sitting between them. CDR3 length: 16 amino acids. Germline CDR1 LGHNA, CDR2 YNFKEQ. The DNA for the CDR3 is TGTGCCAGCAGCCAAGAAGTAACAGCTGGGGCCAACGTCCTGACTTTC. It encodes CASSQEVTAGANVLTF.

This clone has only one observation. The chain couples TRBV7-3 to TRBJ2-3, with 9 bases fitting TRBD2. The CDR3 has 14 amino acids. CDR1 and CDR2 (germline): SGHTA, FQGTGA. J gave up 2 bases and V 4 bases, and 1 base lay outside the gene matches. This CDR3 reads CASSSSGATDTQYF. The CDR3 region has the DNA TGTGCCAGCAGCTCTAGCGGGGCCACAGATACGCAGTATTTT.

This clone was found once. This rearrangement joins TRBV5-6 to TRBJ1-3, with 7 bases aligning to TRBD1. This CDR3 spans 16 amino acids. J lost 3 bases, V lost 4 bases, and 10 bases had no gene match. Germline values: CDR1 SGHDT, CDR2 YYEEEE. CDR3 loop: CASSTGTDVFGNTIYF. The DNA of the CDR3 is TGTGCCAGCAGCACCGGGACAGATGTGTTTGGAAACACCATATATTTT.